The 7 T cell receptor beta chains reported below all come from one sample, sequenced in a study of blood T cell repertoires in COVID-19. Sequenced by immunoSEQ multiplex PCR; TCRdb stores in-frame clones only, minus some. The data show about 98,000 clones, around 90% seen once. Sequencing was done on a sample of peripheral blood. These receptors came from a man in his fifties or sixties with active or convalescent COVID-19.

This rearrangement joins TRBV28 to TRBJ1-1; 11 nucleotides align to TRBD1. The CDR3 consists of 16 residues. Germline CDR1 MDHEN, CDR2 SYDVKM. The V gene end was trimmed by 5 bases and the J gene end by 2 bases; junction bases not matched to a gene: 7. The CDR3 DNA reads TGTGCCAGCAGTCGATTCGGACAGGGGGCCAACACTGAAGCTTTCTTT. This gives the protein CASSRFGQGANTEAFF.

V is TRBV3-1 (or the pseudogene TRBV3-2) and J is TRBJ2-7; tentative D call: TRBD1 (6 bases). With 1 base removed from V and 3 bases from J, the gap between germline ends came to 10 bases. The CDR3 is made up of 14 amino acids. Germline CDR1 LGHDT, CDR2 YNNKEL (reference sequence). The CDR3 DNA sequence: TGTGCCAGCAGCCAAGGGTGGGACAACTACGAGCAGTACGTC. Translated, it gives CASSQGWDNYEQYV.

The CDR3 DNA sequence: TGTGCCAGCAGCCGACTAGCGGGGGCCCCGAACACCGGGGAGCTGTTTTTT. As protein: CASSRLAGAPNTGELFF. The chain has TRBV28 and TRBJ2-2; TRBD2 matches at 12 bases. Trimming took 6 bases from V and 0 from J; bases not matched to a gene: 5. Germline V CDR1 and CDR2: MDHEN, SYDVKM. The CDR3 extends over 17 amino acids. Full variable domain (remainder filled in from reference TRBV28 and TRBJ2-2): DVKVTQSSRYLVKRTGEKVFLECVQDMDHENMFWYRQDPGLGLRLIYFSYDVKMKEKGDIPEGYSVSREKKERFSLILESASTNQTSMYLCASSRLAGAPNTGELFFGEGSRLTVL.

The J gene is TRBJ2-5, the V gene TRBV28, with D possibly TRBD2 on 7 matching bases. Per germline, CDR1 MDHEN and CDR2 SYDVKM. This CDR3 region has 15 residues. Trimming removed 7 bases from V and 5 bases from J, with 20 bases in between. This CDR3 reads CASTPGAGARETQYF. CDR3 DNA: TGTGCCAGCACCCCCGGCGCGGGGGCACGGGAGACCCAGTACTTC.

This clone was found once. The CDR3 here is CASSHSEETQYF. DNA for the CDR3: TGTGCCAGCTCACATAGCGAAGAGACCCAGTACTTC. The chain is built from TRBV18 and TRBJ2-5; D perhaps matches TRBD2 (5 bases). CDR1 is KGHSH and CDR2 is LQKENI in the germline V gene. Trimming pared 4 bases from V and 3 bases from J, leaving 6 bases between. CDR3 length: 12 amino acids. The complete variable domain, with remaining parts taken from reference TRBV18 and TRBJ2-5, reads NAGVMQNPRHLVRRRGQEARLRCSPMKGHSHVYWYRQLPEEGLKFMVYLQKENIIDESGMPKERFSAEFPKEGPSILRIQQVVRGDSAAYFCASSHSEETQYFGPGTRLLVL.

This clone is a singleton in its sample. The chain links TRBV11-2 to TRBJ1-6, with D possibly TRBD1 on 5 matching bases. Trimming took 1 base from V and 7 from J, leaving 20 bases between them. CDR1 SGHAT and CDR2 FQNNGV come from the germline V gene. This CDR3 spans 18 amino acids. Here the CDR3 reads CASSLGKSGEGMNSPLHF. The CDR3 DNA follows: TGTGCCAGCAGCTTAGGGAAATCGGGGGAGGGAATGAATTCACCCCTCCACTTT.

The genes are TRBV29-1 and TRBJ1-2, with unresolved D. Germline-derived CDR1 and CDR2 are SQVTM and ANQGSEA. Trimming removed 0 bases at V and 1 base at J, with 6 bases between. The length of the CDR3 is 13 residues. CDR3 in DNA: TGCAGCGTTGAAGATGAGTATAACTATGGCTACACCTTC. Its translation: CSVEDEYNYGYTF. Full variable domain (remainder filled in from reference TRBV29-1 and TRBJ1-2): SAVISQKPSRDICQRGTSLTIQCQVDSQVTMMFWYRQQPGQSLTLIATANQGSEATYESGFVIDKFPISRPNLTFSTLTVSNMSPEDSSIYLCSVEDEYNYGYTFGSGTRLTVV.